This T cell receptor beta chain is drawn from a study (dated by TCRdb to 2013 to 2014). Sequenced using an Illumina Genome Analyzer IIx. Using fastp trimming at Q25 and MiXCR clonotype assembly, TCRdb reanalyzed the public sequencing data and kept in-frame beta chains. CDR3 protein duplicates are merged, each entry listing the most common genes and DNA. The sample records fewer than 9,000 distinct CDR3 sequences, roughly 32% of which are singletons. Around 23% of the sample goes to the ten largest clones. The trim is 3 bases for V and 5 bases for J, with a gap of 13 bases between the germline ends. Inclusive of the bounding cysteine and phenylalanine, the CDR3 is 13 residues long. Solely the CDR3 DNA is kept, with 39 bases framed from the first base. CDR1 and CDR2, per the germline V gene, are SQVTM and ANQGSEA. This clonotype qualifies as medium-sized (0.01 to 0.1%). Its binding antigen is unknown. No base quality information exists; no much larger clone differs at one position.

Sequenced input: blood. The rearranged chain carries TRBV29-1 and TRBJ1-1, with an unclear D gene assignment. The sequence was collected from a human donor. CDR3 reads: CSVDEALRTEAFF. The bases read TGCAGCGTTGATGAGGCCCTAAGGACTGAAGCTTTCTTT.